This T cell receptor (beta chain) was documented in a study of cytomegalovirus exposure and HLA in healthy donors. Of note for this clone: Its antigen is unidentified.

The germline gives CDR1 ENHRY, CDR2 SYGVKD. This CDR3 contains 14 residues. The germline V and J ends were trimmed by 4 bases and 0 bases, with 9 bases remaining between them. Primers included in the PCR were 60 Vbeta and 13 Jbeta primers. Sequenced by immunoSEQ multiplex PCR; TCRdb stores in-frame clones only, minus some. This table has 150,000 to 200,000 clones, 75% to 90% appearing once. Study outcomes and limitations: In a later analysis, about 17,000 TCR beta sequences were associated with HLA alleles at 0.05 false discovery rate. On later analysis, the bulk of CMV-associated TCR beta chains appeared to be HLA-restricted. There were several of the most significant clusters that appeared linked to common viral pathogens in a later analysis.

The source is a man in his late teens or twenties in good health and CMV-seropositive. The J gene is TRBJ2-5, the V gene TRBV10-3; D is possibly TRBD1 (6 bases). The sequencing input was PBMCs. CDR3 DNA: TGTGCCATCAGTGCGTCAGGGGACCAAGAGACCCAGTACTTC. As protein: CAISASGDQETQYF.